This T cell receptor beta chain was documented in a study of cytomegalovirus exposure and HLA in healthy donors. On this clone itself: The antigen is undetermined.

Germline V lookup: CDR1 MNHNY, CDR2 SVGAGI (reference sequence). The CDR3 covers 12 residues. V dropped 0 bases and J dropped 8 bases, with 7 bases sitting between them. Overall study findings and caveats: The study had only CMV serostatus as immune exposure information. Other equally common chains were less clonally expanded than HLA-associated TCR beta chains, a later analysis showed. Researchers reportedly found TCR beta sequences accurately predicted most subjects' HLA-A and HLA-B alleles. A previous analysis found most TCR beta V segments productive roughly 87% or roughly 30% of the time.

The PCR contained 60 Vbeta and 13 Jbeta primers. Method: immunoSEQ multiplex PCR; TCRdb's copy keeps in-frame clones and lacks some. The sample consists of about 67,000 clones, roughly nine tenths of them appearing once. The sequenced material came from PBMCs. This clonotype was sampled from a woman aged 25 to 45 in good health and CMV-seropositive. This chain joins TRBV6-6 and TRBJ1-2; no clear D gene. The CDR3 coding sequence is TGTGCCAGCAGTTACTCGGGGAGGGGCTACACCTTC. This gives the protein CASSYSGRGYTF.